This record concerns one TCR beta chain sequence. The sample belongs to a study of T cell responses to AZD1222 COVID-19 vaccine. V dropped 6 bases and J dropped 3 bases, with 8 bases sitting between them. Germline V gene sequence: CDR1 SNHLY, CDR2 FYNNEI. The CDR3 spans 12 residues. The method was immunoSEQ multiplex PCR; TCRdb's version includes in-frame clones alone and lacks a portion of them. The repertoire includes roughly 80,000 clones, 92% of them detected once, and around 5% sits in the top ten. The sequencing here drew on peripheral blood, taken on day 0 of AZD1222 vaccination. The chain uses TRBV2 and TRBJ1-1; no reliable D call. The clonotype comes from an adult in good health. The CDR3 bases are TGTGCCAGCAGCTCGGGCTACACTGAAGCTTTCTTT. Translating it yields CASSSGYTEAFF.